This T cell receptor beta chain was recorded in a study of blood T cell repertoires in COVID-19. As for the study in general: T cells, B-cell-depleted T cells, or PBMCs supplied cDNA or gDNA.

What the recovered Cohort 3 donors had was two negative PCRs, clearance, or symptom resolution. The CDR3 is 16 residues long. From germline, CDR1 is LNHDA and CDR2 SQIVND (reference sequence). With 0 bases removed from V and 7 bases from J, the gap between germline ends came to 16 bases. Methods used by the authors: Reference gene primer amplification in the assay estimated nucleated cell counts. Produced via immunoSEQ multiplex PCR; TCRdb's table is partial and in-frame only. V, J and clone size reflect that table, while D and trimming were determined from the DNA. The data hold 300,000 or so clones, with approximately 92% observed a single time.

The rearrangement joins TRBV19 to TRBJ2-1; D call uncertain. The sequenced material came from PBMCs or T cells enriched from blood (not recorded which). This receptor was taken from a woman in her 30s who had recovered from COVID-19. In DNA, the CDR3 is TGTGCCAGTAGTATAGACCGCTACGGAGCTCTGAATGAGCAGTTCTTC. It translates to CASSIDRYGALNEQFF.